These T cell receptor beta chains were read from a single sample in a study of blood T cell repertoires in COVID-19. Assay: immunoSEQ multiplex PCR; the TCRdb copy retains only in-frame clones and omits some. The table shows about 80,000 clones, with approximately 76% occurring only once. Sample: peripheral blood. All receptors come from a man aged 65-85 years with active or convalescent COVID-19. CDR3s include the opening cysteine and the closing phenylalanine or tryptophan.

j_call | v_call | cdr3_aa
TRBJ2-2 | TRBV19 | CASSINQGTGELFF
TRBJ2-2 | TRBV7-3 | CASSLGRASTGELFF
TRBJ1-3 | TRBV6-6 | CASEDRGGNTIYF
TRBJ1-3 | TRBV5-6 | CASSRKGGDTIYF
TRBJ2-5 | TRBV6-6 | CASSYRGGETQYF
TRBJ2-1 | TRBV4-1 | CASSQTSGGAGEQFF
TRBJ2-3 | TRBV5-1 | CASTRGGASTDTQYF
TRBJ1-1 | TRBV7-9 | CASSLEGQNSHLKNTEAFF
TRBJ2-2 | TRBV20-1 | CSASRGLYTGELFF
TRBJ1-5 | TRBV10-2 | CASASGGQPQHF
TRBJ1-2 | TRBV5-5 | CASSFTGGSNYGYTF
TRBJ1-6 | TRBV7-3 | CASSLTLYNSPLHF
TRBJ1-2 | TRBV2 | CASSSNPPQGGGYTF
TRBJ2-4 | TRBV2 | CASSPFQGGNIQYF
TRBJ1-6 | TRBV6-1 | CASSELQGSSPLHF
TRBJ2-2 | TRBV10-3 | CAIIAGLHPNTGELFF
TRBJ2-1 | TRBV11-2 | CASSEHRQGSEAPFF
TRBJ1-3 | TRBV24-1 | CATSGGAGNTIYF
TRBJ2-7 | TRBV5-1 | CASSLSPGQSYEQYF
TRBJ2-2 | TRBV24-1 | CATRQSGGPGELFF
TRBJ1-2 | TRBV3-1/TRBV3-2 | CASRNRAQRRGYTF
TRBJ1-2 | TRBV5-6 | CASSNNRVPRWYYGYTF
TRBJ2-7 | TRBV7-6 | CASSSQAEQYF
TRBJ2-3 | TRBV4-2 | CASSQGREDTQYF
TRBJ1-5 | TRBV19 | CASSIGLSNQPQHF
TRBJ1-1 | TRBV28 | CASVTQGEPAEAFF
TRBJ1-3 | TRBV6-1 | CASSEQGGNTIYF
TRBJ1-1 | TRBV6-5 | CASQVTLEAFF